The rows below give T cell receptor beta chains drawn from one sample of a study of CD8+ T cells in alopecia areata. Sequenced by immunoSEQ multiplex PCR; TCRdb stores in-frame clones only, minus some. The sample carries around 180,000 clones, 60% recorded once. The starting material was CD4+ T cells sorted from blood, obtained at week 24, from a patient treated with tofacitinib. The receptor set was obtained from a human donor with alopecia areata. Each CDR3 is given with its conserved first and last residue. The D gene is left open where the match is weak. Size tells how often a clone was seen (once, few, many) or the class of an expanded clone, and some rows leave it out.

TRBV2	TRBJ1-2	NA	TRBD1	CASSGTGEIYGYTF	TGTGCCAGCAGTGGGACAGGGGAAATCTATGGCTACACCTTC
TRBV6-5	TRBJ1-1	NA	NA	CASSLTLNTEAFF	TGTGCCAGCAGTCTTACACTGAACACTGAAGCTTTCTTT
TRBV9	TRBJ2-7	few	TRBD1	CASSPWTGGGQYF	TGTGCCAGCAGCCCATGGACAGGGGGCGGGCAGTACTTC
TRBV7-9	TRBJ2-2	NA	NA	CASSARWRNTGELFF	TGTGCCAGCAGCGCCCGCTGGAGGAACACCGGGGAGCTGTTTTTT
TRBV4-1	TRBJ1-2	NA	NA	CASSQPQPADPLRSLYGYTF	TGCGCCAGCAGCCAACCTCAACCGGCGGACCCCCTTAGATCACTCTATGGCTACACCTTC
TRBV30	TRBJ1-5	NA	TRBD1	CAWNQGARQPQHF	TGTGCCTGGAACCAGGGGGCACGGCAGCCCCAGCATTTT
TRBV30	TRBJ1-1	NA	NA	CAWGPGLTEAFF	TGTGCCTGGGGACCAGGGCTTACTGAAGCTTTCTTT
TRBV15	TRBJ1-1	NA	NA	CATRTVNTEAFF	TGTGCCACCCGGACGGTGAACACTGAAGCTTTCTTT
TRBV15	TRBJ1-1	NA	TRBD1	CATSGTGILNTEAFF	TGTGCCACCAGCGGGACAGGGATCTTGAACACTGAAGCTTTCTTT
TRBV7-8	TRBJ1-5	NA	NA	CASSRTVNGNQPQHF	TGTGCCAGCAGCAGGACAGTAAATGGCAATCAGCCCCAGCATTTT
TRBV9	TRBJ2-2	few	NA	CASSVEGNTGELFF	TGTGCCAGCAGCGTAGAAGGGAACACCGGGGAGCTGTTTTTT
TRBV15	TRBJ2-7	few	NA	CATRQQGGSSYEQYF	TGTGCCACCAGGCAGCAGGGTGGAAGCTCCTACGAGCAGTACTTC
TRBV7-6	TRBJ2-1	NA	TRBD1	CASSLGIRDSQNEQFF	TGTGCCAGCAGCTTAGGGATAAGGGACAGCCAAAATGAGCAGTTCTTC
TRBV19	TRBJ1-6	NA	NA	CASSMAGLNSPLHF	TGTGCCAGTAGTATGGCAGGCCTCAATTCACCCCTCCACTTT
TRBV29-1	TRBJ2-1	few	NA	CSVAVWLVDYNEQFF	TGCAGCGTTGCAGTTTGGCTGGTAGACTACAATGAGCAGTTCTTC
TRBV7-2	TRBJ2-5	few	TRBD2	CASSLGSGGLTQYF	TGTGCCAGCAGCTTAGGTAGCGGGGGGCTTACCCAGTACTTC
TRBV5-1	TRBJ2-7	NA	NA	CASSRENSYEQYF	TGCGCCAGTTCAAGAGAAAACTCCTACGAGCAGTACTTC
TRBV6-5	TRBJ2-2	NA	NA	CASSYSVSERELFF	TGTGCCAGCAGTTACTCGGTCTCGGAACGGGAGCTGTTTTTT
TRBV6-6	TRBJ2-7	NA	NA	CASSQDYYEQYF	TGTGCCAGCAGCCAGGACTATTACGAGCAGTACTTC
TRBV21-1	TRBJ2-7	once	NA	CASSKDGPGFFSARGQHEQYF	TGTGCCAGCAGCAAAGACGGACCCGGTTTTTTTTCGGCCAGGGGACAGCACGAGCAGTACTTC
TRBV10-3	TRBJ2-7	few	TRBD1	CAISDGQGDEQYF	TGTGCCATCAGTGATGGACAGGGAGACGAGCAGTACTTC
TRBV6-5	TRBJ1-1	NA	TRBD1	CASRDLGGAGTEAFF	TGTGCCAGCAGGGACTTAGGGGGCGCGGGGACTGAAGCTTTCTTT
TRBV13	TRBJ2-7	once	TRBD1	CASSLFHQLGQAGNSYEQYF	TGTGCCAGCAGCTTATTCCACCAACTCGGACAGGCAGGGAACTCCTACGAGCAGTACTTC
TRBV28	TRBJ2-5	NA	NA	CASRQTGRGQETQYF	TGTGCCAGCAGGCAGACAGGGAGGGGGCAAGAGACCCAGTACTTC
TRBV6-5	TRBJ2-1	NA	TRBD2	CASSYGLAGGGEQFF	TGTGCCAGCAGTTACGGTCTAGCGGGGGGTGGGGAGCAGTTCTTC
TRBV9	TRBJ1-2	NA	NA	CASSVAAGSGGYTF	TGTGCCAGCAGCGTAGCGGCAGGGAGCGGTGGCTACACCTTC
TRBV29-1	TRBJ1-1	NA	NA	CSVGRGLMTEAFF	TGCAGCGTGGGTCGGGGCCTAATGACTGAAGCTTTCTTT
TRBV19	TRBJ2-5	NA	TRBD2	CASSKGLAGAETQYF	TGTGCCAGTAGTAAGGGACTAGCGGGGGCAGAGACCCAGTACTTC
TRBV4-2	TRBJ2-7	NA	TRBD1	CASSQGGRDRGYEQYF	TGTGCCAGCAGCCAAGGCGGAAGGGACAGGGGGTACGAGCAGTACTTC
TRBV2	TRBJ2-5	NA	NA	CASNRQNQETQYF	TGTGCCAGCAACCGACAGAATCAAGAGACCCAGTACTTC